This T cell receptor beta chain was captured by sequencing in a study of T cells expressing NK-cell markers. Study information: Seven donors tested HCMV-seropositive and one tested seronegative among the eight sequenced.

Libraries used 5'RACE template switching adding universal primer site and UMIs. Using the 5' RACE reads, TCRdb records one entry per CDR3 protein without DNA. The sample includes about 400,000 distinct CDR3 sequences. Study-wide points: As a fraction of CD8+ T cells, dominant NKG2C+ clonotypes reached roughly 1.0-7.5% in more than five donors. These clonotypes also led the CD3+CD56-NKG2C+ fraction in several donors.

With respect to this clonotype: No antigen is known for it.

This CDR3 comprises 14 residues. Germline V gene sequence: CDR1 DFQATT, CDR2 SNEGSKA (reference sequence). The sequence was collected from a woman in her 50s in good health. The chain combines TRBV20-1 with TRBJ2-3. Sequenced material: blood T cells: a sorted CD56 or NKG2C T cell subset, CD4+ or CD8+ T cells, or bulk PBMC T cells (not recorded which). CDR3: CSATPTRHTDTQYF.